A single sample gave rise to the 31 T cell receptor beta chains below, sequenced in a study of cytomegalovirus exposure and HLA in healthy donors (dated by TCRdb to 2016 to 2017). The library was made by the immunoSEQ multiplex PCR assay. The multiplex PCR relied on a mix of 60 forward primers for TCR Vbeta segments and 13 reverse primers for TCR Jbeta segments. In TCRdb, the immuneACCESS table is reduced to in-frame sequences with V and J assigned. These tables do not hold every clone; where another copy was compared, an unresolved V gene accounts for under half, and the others remain unexplained. The sample has approximately 71,000 clones on record, roughly 78% of them singletons. The leading ten clones occupy about 12% of the sample. The sequencing input was PBMCs. Receptors were obtained from a woman aged 35 to 49 in good health and CMV-seropositive.

The CDR3 region is CASSLGGSTNEQFF. CDR3 nucleotides: TGTGCCAGCAGCCTGGGGGGCTCCACCAATGAGCAGTTCTTC. The gene calls are TRBV5-4 and TRBJ2-1, with D tentatively TRBD1 or TRBD2 (6 bases each). The CDR3 runs 14 residues. V shed 4 bases and J shed 6 bases, with 14 bases lying between them. Germline CDR1 SGHNT, CDR2 YYREEE (reference sequence).

This clone was seen more than once but under ten times. The V and J genes are TRBV6-1 and TRBJ1-5; maybe TRBD1 (5 bases). Germline V gene data show CDR1 as MNHNS and CDR2 as SASEGT. V lost 3 bases, J lost 1 base, and 13 bases lay in between. There are 16 residues in the CDR3. This CDR3 is CASSEAGMGSNQPQHF. CDR3 DNA: TGTGCCAGCAGTGAGGCAGGGATGGGAAGCAATCAGCCCCAGCATTTT.

The chain joins TRBV5-1 to TRBJ2-7, with a tentative D call TRBD1 (5 bases). Trimming cost V 4 bases and J 3 bases, with 14 bases left between them. The CDR3 extends over 14 amino acids. Germline-derived CDR1 and CDR2 are SGHRS and YFSETQ. The CDR3 loop reads CASSGNAGFYEQYF. The CDR3, as DNA: TGCGCCAGCAGCGGAAACGCAGGGTTCTACGAGCAGTACTTC.

This clone was counted once. The V gene is TRBV7-3, the J gene TRBJ1-1; D perhaps matches TRBD1 (5 bases). The CDR3 is 14 amino acids. From germline, CDR1 is SGHTA and CDR2 FQGTGA. The germline V and J ends were trimmed by 1 base and 4 bases, with 10 bases remaining between them. CDR3 DNA sequence: TGTGCCAGCAGCTTAATGGGGCCGGGCACTGAAGCTTTCTTT. As protein: CASSLMGPGTEAFF.

Turning to this clone: Germline is not matched at one junction end, which may reflect a read error. The rearrangement uses TRBV7-9 and TRBJ2-2, with 9 bases aligning to TRBD2. The CDR3 has 16 amino acids. The germline V gene encodes CDR1 SEHNR and CDR2 FQNEAQ (reference sequence). CDR3 sequence reads: CASSQQAGGITGDLFF. For the CDR3, the DNA is TGTGCCAGCAGCCAGCAAGCGGGGGGTATCACCGGGGATCTGTTTTTT.

The chain recombines TRBV11-2 with TRBJ2-1, with D perhaps matching TRBD1 (7 bases). The CDR3 extends over 14 amino acids. V gave up 5 bases and J gave up 9 bases, with 17 bases separating them. The germline gives CDR1 SGHAT, CDR2 FQNNGV. The CDR3 region is CASSRQGSAGEQFF. CDR3 coding DNA: TGTGCCAGCAGCCGACAGGGTTCAGCGGGTGAGCAGTTCTTC.

V gene TRBV5-1 combines with J gene TRBJ2-2; D possibly corresponds to TRBD1 (5 bases). The CDR3 totals 14 residues. Deletions cut 4 bases from V and 1 base from J, with 8 bases between. Germline V gene lookup returns CDR1 SGHRS and CDR2 YFSETQ. For the CDR3, the DNA is TGCGCCAGCAGCGGGGCAAAGAACACCGGGGAGCTGTTTTTT. This translates into CASSGAKNTGELFF. Full variable domain (missing parts from reference TRBV5-1 and TRBJ2-2): KAGVTQTPRYLIKTRGQQVTLSCSPISGHRSVSWYQQTPGQGLQFLFEYFSETQRNKGNFPGRFSGRQFSNSRSEMNVSTLELGDSALYLCASSGAKNTGELFFGEGSRLTVL.

V and J are TRBV11-3 and TRBJ2-5; 7 bases agree with TRBD1. CDR1 and CDR2 (germline): SGHNT, YENEEA. V was pared by 3 bases and J by 5 bases, with 0 bases of the junction left unmatched. This CDR3 is built from 12 residues. The CDR3 sequence: CASSLDRETQYF. The CDR3 DNA follows: TGTGCCAGCAGCTTGGACAGGGAGACCCAGTACTTC.

The CDR3 loop is CASRQGASGLGEQYF. The DNA for the CDR3 is TGTGCCAGCAGACAGGGGGCGAGTGGGCTAGGTGAGCAGTACTTC. The gene calls are TRBV27 and TRBJ2-7; the match to TRBD1 covers 9 bases. CDR1 is MNHEY and CDR2 is SMNVEV in the germline V gene (reference sequence). V trimming: 6 bases; J trimming: 7 bases; junction bases outside the gene matches: 13. This CDR3 is 15 amino acids long.

The chain employs TRBV29-1 and TRBJ2-3, with a weak D call TRBD1 (6 bases). The CDR3 covers 14 residues. Trimming left V 2 bases short and J 2 bases short, with 11 bases between. The germline CDR1 and CDR2 sequences are SQVTM and ANQGSEA. The CDR3 here is CSVEKGQDTDTQYF. The CDR3 bases are TGCAGCGTTGAAAAGGGACAAGACACAGATACGCAGTATTTT.

The rearrangement joins TRBV15 to TRBJ1-1; TRBD1 might be the D (5 bases). CDR1 LNHNV and CDR2 YYDKDF come from the germline V gene (reference sequence). V lost 3 bases to trimming and J lost 8 bases, with 10 bases between them. The CDR3 is 12 amino acids. The CDR3 coding sequence is TGTGCCACCAGCAGCCTTGGGGGGGAAGCTTTCTTT. Translated, it gives CATSSLGGEAFF. The full variable domain, completed using reference TRBV15 and TRBJ1-1, is DAMVIQNPRYQVTQFGKPVTLSCSQTLNHNVMYWYQQKSSQAPKLLFHYYDKDFNNEADTPDNFQSRRPNTSFCFLDIRSPGLGDTAMYLCATSSLGGEAFFGQGTRLTVV.

The chain is built from TRBV9 and TRBJ1-5; 10 nucleotides match TRBD1. The CDR3 is 15 residues long. Unmatched junction bases numbered 7, after V lost 4 bases and J lost 6 bases. Germline CDR1 SGDLS, CDR2 YYNGEE. The CDR3 loop is CASSRGTGVGQPQHF. CDR3 nucleotide sequence: TGTGCCAGCAGCAGAGGGACAGGGGTGGGTCAGCCCCAGCATTTT.

This sequence joins TRBV7-9 and TRBJ2-5; the match to TRBD1 covers 11 bases. Germline V gives CDR1 SEHNR, CDR2 FQNEAQ (reference sequence). This CDR3 has 15 amino acids. V gave up 4 bases and J gave up 5 bases; unmatched junction bases: 6. The CDR3 nucleotides are TGTGCCAGCAGCTATAGCGGGACAGGGGGTGAGACCCAGTACTTC. As protein: CASSYSGTGGETQYF.

V and J are TRBV20-1 and TRBJ1-2; a possible D gene is TRBD1 (5 bases). CDR1 DFQATT and CDR2 SNEGSKA come from the germline V gene (reference sequence). This CDR3 has 11 residues. The germline V and J ends were trimmed by 6 bases and 4 bases, with 9 bases remaining between them. CDR3 residues: CSAWGGYGYTF. The CDR3 region has the DNA TGCAGTGCGTGGGGGGGCTATGGCTACACCTTC.

The chain has TRBV7-9 and TRBJ1-1; perhaps TRBD1 as D (6 bases). This CDR3 is built from 15 residues. The germline CDR1 and CDR2 sequences are SEHNR and FQNEAQ (reference sequence). Trimming stripped 4 bases from V and 5 bases from J, with 17 bases between. The CDR3: CASSSKGGGRTEAFF. In DNA form, the CDR3 reads TGTGCCAGCAGCTCAAAGGGGGGGGGCAGGACTGAAGCTTTCTTT.

The V and J genes are TRBV7-8 and TRBJ2-3; D is unresolved. This CDR3 region has 13 residues. V lost 3 bases and J lost 1, with 5 bases in between. Per the germline V gene, CDR1 is SGHVS and CDR2 is FQNEAQ. The CDR3 sequence is CASSFSGTDTQYF. The CDR3 region has the DNA TGTGCCAGCAGCTTCAGTGGCACAGATACGCAGTATTTT.

On this clone: Other DNA sequences from this sample encode an identical CDR3 as well. The rearrangement joins TRBV27 to TRBJ2-7; 9 nucleotides match TRBD1. CDR3 length equals 14 residues. Trimming took 6 bases from V and 3 from J; bases not matched to a gene: 6. Germline CDR1 is MNHEY and CDR2 is SMNVEV (reference sequence). CDR3 amino acids: CASSSGTGRYEQYF. The CDR3 region has the DNA TGTGCCAGCAGCTCCGGGACAGGGCGCTACGAGCAGTACTTC.

The CDR3 here is CASSLARLEETQYF. CDR3 nucleotide sequence: TGCGCCAGCAGCTTGGCCAGACTGGAGGAGACCCAGTACTTC. This sequence joins TRBV5-1 and TRBJ2-5; D remains ambiguous. Germline values: CDR1 SGHRS, CDR2 YFSETQ. The V end lost 0 bases, the J end lost 5 bases, and 11 bases lay between the germline ends. This CDR3 is built from 14 residues.

The chain joins TRBV27 to TRBJ2-3; the D is unclear. CDR3 size: 14 residues. Germline V CDR1 and CDR2: MNHEY, SMNVEV (reference sequence). The V gene lost 4 bases and the J gene lost 2 bases, with 10 bases spanning the gap. The CDR3 coding sequence is TGTGCCAGCAGTTACGACATAATCACAGATACGCAGTATTTT. Its translation is CASSYDIITDTQYF.

The genes are TRBV19 and TRBJ1-1; D is uncertain. This CDR3 comprises 18 residues. Per the germline V gene, CDR1 is LNHDA and CDR2 is SQIVND (reference sequence). The V gene lost 3 bases and the J gene lost 0 bases, with 20 bases spanning the gap. The CDR3: CASSIPPSLRGLNTEAFF. The CDR3 DNA sequence: TGTGCCAGTAGTATCCCCCCCTCCCTACGGGGATTGAACACTGAAGCTTTCTTT.

The CDR3 here is CASLGTGLTNTEAFF. Written as DNA, the CDR3 is TGTGCCAGCTTGGGGACAGGGCTTACGAACACTGAAGCTTTCTTT. V usage is TRBV2 and J usage is TRBJ1-1, with TRBD1 identical over 9 bases. The CDR3 contains 15 residues. Germline V lookup: CDR1 SNHLY, CDR2 FYNNEI. The trim removed 8 bases at V and 1 base at J, leaving 8 bases unmatched.

The V gene is TRBV7-2, the J gene TRBJ1-4; D gene unclear. The V gene's germline CDR1 is SGHTA and CDR2 FQGNSA. V dropped 1 base and J dropped 8 bases, with 11 bases sitting between them. The CDR3 runs to 14 residues. The CDR3 protein is CASSLGRAREKLFF. CDR3 DNA: TGTGCCAGCAGCTTAGGGAGGGCGAGGGAAAAACTGTTTTTT.

This clone was seen only a few times. J is TRBJ2-1 and V is TRBV5-5, with 7 nucleotides matching TRBD1. The ends lost 3 bases at V and 8 bases at J; junction bases unmatched: 8. This CDR3 region has 14 residues. CDR1 is SGHKS, CDR2 YYEKEE, per germline (reference sequence). CDR3 in amino acids: CASSSLGDRDEQFF. CDR3 bases: TGTGCCAGCAGCTCCTTAGGGGACAGAGATGAGCAGTTCTTC.

The CDR3 protein is CASSPGWTNEKLFF. CDR3 in DNA: TGTGCCAGCAGCCCAGGTTGGACTAATGAAAAACTGTTTTTT. V gene TRBV7-2 combines with J gene TRBJ1-4; no clear D. Per germline, CDR1 SGHTA and CDR2 FQGNSA. Trimming cost V 5 bases and J 2 bases, with 9 bases left between them. The CDR3 contains 14 residues.

The rearrangement uses TRBV5-1 and TRBJ1-4; D possibly corresponds to TRBD1 (5 bases). This CDR3 region has 15 residues. The germline V and J ends were trimmed by 1 base and 6 bases, with 13 bases remaining between them. Germline V gives CDR1 SGHRS, CDR2 YFSETQ. In DNA, the CDR3 is TGCGCCAGCAGCTTGAGGGGCCCTGTAGATGAAAAACTGTTTTTT. Encoded protein: CASSLRGPVDEKLFF.

The rearrangement links TRBV5-1 to TRBJ2-2; 10 bases line up with TRBD2. This CDR3 has 16 amino acids. CDR1 is SGHRS, CDR2 YFSETQ, per germline. With 4 bases clipped from V and 6 bases from J, the junction kept 9 bases outside the gene matches. The CDR3 loop is CASSTQAGGLSGELFF. DNA for the CDR3: TGCGCCAGCAGCACTCAAGCGGGGGGGCTTTCCGGGGAGCTGTTTTTT.

A single count supports this clone. This chain uses TRBV2 with TRBJ1-4; weak D call: TRBD1 (5 bases). The CDR3 spans 16 residues. Between the trimmed V and J ends, which lost 5 bases and 3 bases, there was a span of 16 bases. The germline gives CDR1 SNHLY, CDR2 FYNNEI. CDR3 in DNA: TGTGCCAGCAGTCAGACGGCAGGGATACCTAATGAAAAACTGTTTTTT. This gives the protein CASSQTAGIPNEKLFF.

The chain couples TRBV10-3 to TRBJ2-5; perhaps TRBD2 as D (7 bases). This CDR3 spans 14 amino acids. Trimming took 6 bases from V and 5 from J, leaving 16 bases between them. Germline CDR1 reads ENHRY; CDR2 reads SYGVKD. The CDR3 bases are TGTGCCATCAGCATCCTCGGGGGGCTGGAGACCCAGTACTTC. This encodes CAISILGGLETQYF.

This clone appeared once. The chain couples TRBV7-9 to TRBJ1-2; D unclear. The V end was cut by 3 bases, the J end by 8 bases, with 10 bases between. The CDR3 extends over 12 amino acids. CDR1 SEHNR and CDR2 FQNEAQ come from the germline V gene (reference sequence). The CDR3 region has the DNA TGTGCCAGCAGCTTCACCGACTTGGGCTACACCTTC. Protein sequence: CASSFTDLGYTF.

The chain carries TRBV5-1 and TRBJ2-1, with TRBD2 matching over 10 bases. Germline values: CDR1 SGHRS, CDR2 YFSETQ. Losses at the gene ends were 0 bases for V and 8 bases for J; bases not matched to a gene: 8. The CDR3 is made up of 16 amino acids. The CDR3 reads CASSLAGTSVSDEQFF. The CDR3 bases are TGCGCCAGCAGCTTGGCCGGGACTAGCGTTTCTGATGAGCAGTTCTTC.

The CDR3: CASSYQGSAEQYF. In DNA, the CDR3 is TGTGCCAGCAGCTACCAGGGGTCTGCCGAGCAGTACTTC. The chain has TRBV5-6 and TRBJ2-7, with D perhaps matching TRBD1 (6 bases). Trimming cost V 3 bases and J 6 bases, with 13 bases left between them. This CDR3 comprises 13 residues. Looked up from germline, CDR1 is SGHDT and CDR2 is YYEEEE.